This T cell receptor (beta chain) was sequenced during a study of beta chain features in type 1 diabetes. The wider study: All samples yielded around 98,000,000 examined sorted cells. Study-wide results and caveats: Shorter TCRB CDR3s, moderately but significantly so, marked every one of the four CD4+ subsets in Type 1 diabetes patients.

Investigators reverse transcribed all isolated RNA, so they sequenced expressed TCRB transcripts. Method: immunoSEQ multiplex PCR; TCRdb's copy keeps in-frame clones and lacks some. The table lists 300,000 to 450,000 clones, around 9.6% of them singletons, with over 0.45% in the top ten. On this clone itself: Its antigen is unknown.

The CDR3 has 13 residues. CDR1 KGHSH and CDR2 LQKENI come from the germline V gene. V shed 3 bases and J shed 3 bases, with 8 bases lying between them. The source material was central memory CD4+ T cells from blood. V is TRBV18 and J is TRBJ2-5; no clear D. The origin of this receptor is a man aged 25-45 years with type 1 diabetes. Here the CDR3 DNA reads TGTGCCAGCTCACCCGCTTGGGAAGAGACCCAGTACTTC. Translation: CASSPAWEETQYF.